The source of this TCR beta chain is a study of blood T cells in healthy people across ages. On this clonotype: The target antigen is unknown.

The CDR3 totals 15 residues. V was clipped by 3 bases and J by 5 bases; unmatched bases: 4. CDR1 DFQATT and CDR2 SNEGSKA come from the germline V gene (reference sequence). General study findings and limits: In long-lived donors, naive CD4+ cell counts and diversity exceeded those of aged donors. With unsorted PBMCs, a conclusive comparison of naive versus antigen-experienced cells was not possible.

PBMCs numbering at least 7 million were isolated per sample. The authors ran a second PCR of roughly 6 to 12 cycles using a sample-barcoded 5' primer and a J-beta primer mix. Each cDNA molecule was tagged by a template-switch adaptor that had 12 random nucleotides. TCRdb ran MiXCR on the 5' RACE reads and lists one entry per CDR3 protein. The sample comprises about 640,000 distinct CDR3 sequences, under 70% of which are singletons, and approximately 40% rests with the top ten. The gene calls are TRBV20-1 and TRBJ2-3, with 14 bases that match TRBD2. The sequenced sample consisted of blood. The TCR sequence derives from a man in his sixties in good health. CDR3 in amino acids: CSARRLAGGLDTQYF. In DNA, the CDR3 is TGCAGTGCTAGGCGACTAGCGGGGGGGCTAGATACGCAGTATTTT.